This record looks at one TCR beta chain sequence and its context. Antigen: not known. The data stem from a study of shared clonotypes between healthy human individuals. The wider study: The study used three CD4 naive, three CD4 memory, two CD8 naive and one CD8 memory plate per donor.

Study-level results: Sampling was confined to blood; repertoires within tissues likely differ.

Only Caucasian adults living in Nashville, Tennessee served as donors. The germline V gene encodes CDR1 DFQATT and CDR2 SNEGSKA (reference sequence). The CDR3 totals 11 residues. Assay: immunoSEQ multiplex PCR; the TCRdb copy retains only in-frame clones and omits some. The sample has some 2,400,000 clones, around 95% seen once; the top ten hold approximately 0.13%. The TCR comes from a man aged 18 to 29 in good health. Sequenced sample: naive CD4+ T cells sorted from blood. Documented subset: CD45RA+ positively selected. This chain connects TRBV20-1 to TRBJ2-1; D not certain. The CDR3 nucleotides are TGCACCAGTGCCCGAAACAATGAGCAGTTCTTC. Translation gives CTSARNNEQFF.